Included here is one TCR beta chain sequence, with context. J gave up 5 bases and V 3 bases, and 9 bases lay outside the gene matches. The CDR3 covers 15 residues. CDR1 is SGHTA, CDR2 FQGNSA, per germline. Source study methods: Estimation of nucleated cell counts was performed using reference gene primer amplification. Using immunoSEQ multiplex PCR, the repertoire was profiled, and TCRdb retains in-frame clones only, with some absent. For V, J and clone size, that table is used; D and trimming come from the DNA. Of more than 150,000 clones listed, approximately 87% are singletons. The data belong to a study of blood T cell repertoires in COVID-19.

This chain connects TRBV7-2 to TRBJ2-5, with 7 bases lining up with TRBD2. The sample comprised peripheral blood. The TCR sequence derives from a man between 65 and 85 years old with active or convalescent COVID-19. CDR3 nucleotides: TGTGCCAGCAGCTTTCGGGGGGTTGAGTACGAGACCCAGTACTTC. Translation gives CASSFRGVEYETQYF.